This T cell receptor (beta chain) came from a study of tumor-infiltrating lymphocytes in primary liver carcinoma. Across the study: About 3.5 to 8 million productive TCRbeta reads were obtained from the samples, with similar numbers across tissue types.

TCR beta cDNA was made from 450 to 550 ng total RNA with a constant-region primer. Employing slightly modified ARM-PCR, three nested multiplex PCR rounds were run, and these gave rise to the TCR beta libraries. The first two PCR rounds used TRBV1-TRBV30 forward primers with a C-beta reverse primer, roughly 11 cycles each. TCRdb processed the multiplex PCR reads anew with MiXCR; each CDR3 protein has one entry. The sample includes about 96,000 distinct CDR3 sequences, around 68% of them seen just once. For each extraction, RNA and DNA were obtained together from 20-30 mg of unsorted bulk tissue. Surgical resection treated primary liver carcinoma in the patients. Many counts were recorded for this clonotype. Its antigen is still unknown. General observations from the study: Between tumor regions, pairs overlapped more than tumor-adjacent and tumor-blood pairs did. Compared with blood, tumor repertoires held significantly more in their top 250 clones.

Germline V gives CDR1 MNHEY, CDR2 SVGAGI. After removal of 1 base from V and 4 bases from J, the junction contained 4 bases not matched to a gene. The CDR3 runs 16 residues. The rearrangement joins TRBV6-5 to TRBJ2-1, with 10 bases fitting TRBD2. The sequence was obtained from a man aged 35 to 55 with primary liver carcinoma and hepatitis B virus infection. The sample consisted of tumor-adjacent normal liver tissue. The CDR3 is CASSYFTSGEYNEQFF. The CDR3 DNA follows: TGTGCCAGCAGTTACTTCACTAGCGGGGAATACAATGAGCAGTTCTTC.